Listed here are 30 T cell receptor beta chains from one sample, sequenced in a study of T cell repertoires in ileal Crohn's disease. TCRdb keeps only in-frame clones here, not all; method: immunoSEQ multiplex PCR. The sample lists approximately 27,000 clones; around three quarters were seen once. The sequencing input was ileal tissue. All receptors come from an adult with Crohn's disease.

This clone was recorded a few times. The V call is TRBV28, the J call TRBJ2-7; 7 bases are a match to TRBD2. This CDR3 spans 14 amino acids. The germline V gene has CDR1 MDHEN and CDR2 SYDVKM. V was clipped by 7 bases and J by 4 bases; unmatched bases: 10. The CDR3 loop is CASTRPGTIYEQYF. CDR3 DNA: TGTGCCAGCACCCGCCCTGGGACTATATACGAGCAGTACTTC.

The genes are TRBV19 and TRBJ2-1; 9 nucleotides align to TRBD2. V dropped 3 bases and J dropped 6; count of bases not matched to a gene: 6. Per the germline V gene, CDR1 is LNHDA and CDR2 is SQIVND (reference sequence). CDR3 length: 15 amino acids. CDR3 amino acids: CASSIAGGRLNEQFF. The CDR3 DNA follows: TGTGCCAGTAGTATCGCGGGAGGGCGACTCAATGAGCAGTTCTTC.

The chain uses TRBV9 and TRBJ2-3; 12 bases fit TRBD2. Germline trimming cut 4 bases from V and 5 bases from J; bases unmatched to any gene: 2. Per germline, CDR1 SGDLS and CDR2 YYNGEE. The CDR3 is made up of 14 amino acids. The CDR3 here is CASSLGLAGDTQYF. CDR3 sequence (DNA): TGTGCCAGCAGCTTGGGACTAGCGGGAGATACGCAGTATTTT.

V gene TRBV10-1 combines with J gene TRBJ1-4; 7 bases line up with TRBD1. Germline V CDR1 and CDR2: WNHNN, SYGVQD (reference sequence). The CDR3 totals 12 residues. The trim removed 7 bases at V and 8 bases at J, leaving 4 bases unmatched. CDR3 coding DNA: TGCGCCAGCATTCCGGACAGGGAAAAACTGTTTTTT. It yields the protein CASIPDREKLFF.

This chain links TRBV5-1 with TRBJ2-7; 9 nucleotides line up with TRBD1. The CDR3 loop spans 16 amino acids. After removal of 4 bases from V and 4 bases from J, the junction contained 12 bases not matched to a gene. Germline values: CDR1 SGHRS, CDR2 YFSETQ. The CDR3 DNA sequence: TGCGCCAGCAGCGCTTCTCCGGGACAGGGTCCATACGAGCAGTACTTC. It encodes CASSASPGQGPYEQYF.

The chain joins TRBV19 to TRBJ2-2; possible D gene TRBD1, 5 bases. This CDR3 spans 15 amino acids. Germline V gives CDR1 LNHDA, CDR2 SQIVND (reference sequence). V was shortened by 6 bases and J by 5 bases, with 16 bases between the two germline ends. The CDR3 nucleotides are TGTGCCAGTAGCGCAGGGAAGTCCCAGACCGGGGAGCTGTTTTTT. Encoded protein: CASSAGKSQTGELFF.

This clone was seen a handful of times. The chain's CDR3 is CASTRQTSGYGYTF. Written as DNA, the CDR3 is TGTGCCAGCACCCGACAGACCTCCGGGTATGGCTACACCTTC. This chain connects TRBV2 to TRBJ1-2, with D perhaps TRBD1 (5 bases). The CDR3 consists of 14 residues. Germline V CDR1 and CDR2: SNHLY, FYNNEI. Trimming took off 7 bases at V and 5 bases at J, with 17 bases between the two ends.

The chain is built from TRBV23-1 and TRBJ1-5, with 9 bases matching TRBD1. TRBV23-1 is annotated as an ORF whose role is uncertain. V lost 2 bases, J lost 0 bases, and 5 bases stayed unmatched. The CDR3 is 17 amino acids. Written as DNA, the CDR3 is TGCGCCAGCAGTCAAGGGCGACAGGGGGATAGCAATCAGCCCCAGCATTTT. Translation: CASSQGRQGDSNQPQHF.

Notes on this clone: The sample holds other DNA sequences that translate to the same CDR3. The chain has TRBV27 and TRBJ2-3, with D possibly matching TRBD2 (6 bases). Between the trimmed V and J ends, which lost 7 bases and 1 base, there was a span of 15 bases. The CDR3 sequence is 15 residues long. Germline V CDR1 and CDR2: MNHEY, SMNVEV (reference sequence). The CDR3 nucleotides are TGTGCCAGCACCCTAGGAGGGCCCCGCACAGATACGCAGTATTTT. Residues: CASTLGGPRTDTQYF.

The CDR3 loop reads CASSPSDRGLNEQFF. DNA for the CDR3: TGTGCCAGCAGCCCCTCGGATAGGGGCCTCAATGAGCAGTTCTTC. The chain combines TRBV9 with TRBJ2-1; the D gene is possibly TRBD1 (5 bases). The CDR3 is 15 amino acids. Per the germline V gene, CDR1 is SGDLS and CDR2 is YYNGEE. V was cut by 4 bases and J by 6 bases, with 17 bases left in between.

V gene TRBV18 combines with J gene TRBJ2-6; 7 nucleotides agree with TRBD1. Germline lookup yields CDR1 KGHSH and CDR2 LQKENI. Trimming cost V 2 bases and J 0 bases; bases outside gene matches: 7. The length of the CDR3 is 18 residues. The CDR3 DNA is TGTGCCAGCTCACCAGTCCAGGGGGTGGACTCTGGGGCCAACGTCCTGACTTTC. It yields the protein CASSPVQGVDSGANVLTF.

The chain carries TRBV7-2 and TRBJ2-5; TRBD2 aligns across 11 bases. V lost 5 bases, J lost 2 bases, and 4 bases stayed unmatched. The germline gives CDR1 SGHTA, CDR2 FQGNSA. The CDR3 totals 15 residues. CDR3 DNA sequence: TGTGCCAGCAGCCGATTAGCGGGGGGGCAAGAGACCCAGTACTTC. Its protein product is CASSRLAGGQETQYF.

The chain's CDR3 is CASSPRGAEFMNTEAFF. The DNA for the CDR3 is TGTGCCAGTAGTCCACGCGGGGCAGAATTTATGAACACTGAAGCTTTCTTT. The gene calls are TRBV19 and TRBJ1-1, with D possibly matching TRBD1 (5 bases). V was trimmed by 5 bases and J by 0 bases, leaving 19 bases between them. CDR3 size: 17 residues. CDR1 and CDR2 from the germline V gene are LNHDA and SQIVND (reference sequence).

A few counts support this clone. The chain couples TRBV5-4 to TRBJ1-1; weak D call: TRBD1 (6 bases). CDR1 is SGHNT, CDR2 YYREEE, per germline (reference sequence). This CDR3 spans 14 amino acids. The V and J ends lost 5 bases and 0 bases respectively, with 11 bases between them. The CDR3 sequence is CASRFTGLNTEAFF. For the CDR3, the DNA is TGTGCCAGCAGGTTCACAGGGTTGAACACTGAAGCTTTCTTT.

The chain joins TRBV19 to TRBJ2-5; 9 nucleotides line up with TRBD2. J lost 1 base, V lost 5 bases, and 5 bases had no gene match. This CDR3 region has 15 residues. Germline V CDR1 and CDR2: LNHDA, SQIVND (reference sequence). CDR3 protein: CASSVSGGPQETQYF. The DNA for the CDR3 is TGTGCCAGTAGTGTTAGCGGGGGCCCCCAAGAGACCCAGTACTTC.

The rearrangement links TRBV9 to TRBJ2-1, with TRBD1 matching 9 bases. V gave up 4 bases and J gave up 5 bases; unmatched junction bases: 16. The CDR3 runs to 18 residues. Germline CDR1 SGDLS, CDR2 YYNGEE. The CDR3 protein is CASSTQTGGQGGHNEQFF. The CDR3 bases are TGTGCCAGCAGCACACAGACAGGGGGTCAGGGGGGTCACAATGAGCAGTTCTTC.

This sequence joins TRBV5-1 and TRBJ2-3; TRBD2 agrees at 13 bases. V lost 6 bases and J lost 5; bases outside the gene matches: 9. From germline, CDR1 is SGHRS and CDR2 YFSETQ. This CDR3 region has 16 residues. Here the CDR3 DNA reads TGCGCCAGCAACCCGGGACTAGCGGGATTCGGAGATACGCAGTATTTT. This encodes CASNPGLAGFGDTQYF.

The rearrangement uses TRBV18 and TRBJ2-5, with a weak D call TRBD2 (6 bases). Germline assignment: CDR1 KGHSH and CDR2 LQKENI. Trimming stripped 6 bases from V and 4 bases from J, with 18 bases between. The CDR3 contains 15 residues. As DNA, the CDR3 is TGTGCCAGCTCCCCCGTGGAGGGGCGGACAGAGACCCAGTACTTC. It is translated as CASSPVEGRTETQYF.

The chain employs TRBV19 and TRBJ1-3; a possible D gene is TRBD1 (5 bases). The CDR3 totals 13 residues. The germline V and J ends were trimmed by 11 bases and 1 base, with 12 bases remaining between them. Germline CDR1 is LNHDA and CDR2 is SQIVND (reference sequence). The CDR3 loop reads CAGLGGSGNTIYF. The CDR3 DNA reads as TGTGCCGGTCTGGGGGGTTCTGGAAACACCATATATTTT.

Remarks on this clone: At one boundary the junction diverges from the germline segment, which might be a read error. CDR3 bases: TGTGCCAGCGGCTTAGATTCGGTTAGCGGGATCTACGAGCAGTACTTC. This encodes CASGLDSVSGIYEQYF. The chain links TRBV11-2 to TRBJ2-7, with 8 bases that match TRBD2. The CDR3 runs to 16 residues. The germline V gene encodes CDR1 SGHAT and CDR2 FQNNGV.

The gene calls are TRBV5-1 and TRBJ2-3; 9 bases are shared with TRBD2. The ends lost 0 bases at V and 4 bases at J; junction bases unmatched: 3. CDR1 and CDR2 from the germline V gene are SGHRS and YFSETQ. CDR3 length: 15 amino acids. The CDR3 DNA reads TGCGCCAGCAGCTTGGCGCGGGGGGGCTCAGATACGCAGTATTTT. Residues: CASSLARGGSDTQYF.

V usage is TRBV4-2 and J usage is TRBJ1-2; D is undetermined. The V end lost 1 base, the J end lost 8 bases, and 20 bases lay between the germline ends. Germline CDR1 reads LGHNA; CDR2 reads YNFKEQ. The CDR3 sequence is 16 residues long. In nucleotides, the CDR3 is TGTGCCAGCAGCCAAGTTCTCAGCGGCAAGGGCTGGGGCTACACCTTC. Residues: CASSQVLSGKGWGYTF.

There are a few counts of this clone. The V and J genes are TRBV5-1 and TRBJ1-4; TRBD1 aligns across 9 bases. With V trimmed by 7 bases and J by 7 bases, 8 bases remained unmatched. This CDR3 is 14 amino acids long. CDR1 and CDR2 (germline): SGHRS, YFSETQ. CDR3 loop: CASGTGGSGEKLFF. Here the CDR3 DNA reads TGCGCCAGCGGCACAGGGGGCTCGGGTGAAAAACTGTTTTTT. The entire variable domain, with the rest obtained from reference TRBV5-1 and TRBJ1-4, is as follows: KAGVTQTPRYLIKTRGQQVTLSCSPISGHRSVSWYQQTPGQGLQFLFEYFSETQRNKGNFPGRFSGRQFSNSRSEMNVSTLELGDSALYLCASGTGGSGEKLFFGSGTQLSVL.

In the case of this clone: Other DNA sequences in this specimen translate into the identical CDR3. This chain joins TRBV6-6 and TRBJ1-6, with 7 bases identical to TRBD1. There are 13 residues in the CDR3. Germline CDR1 MNHNY, CDR2 SVGAGI (reference sequence). After removal of 6 bases from V and 8 bases from J, the junction contained 4 bases not matched to a gene. CDR3 nucleotide sequence: TGTGCCAGCAGGGGACAGCTAGATTCACCCCTCCACTTT. It yields the protein CASRGQLDSPLHF.

The V call is TRBV19, the J call TRBJ1-6, with D uncertain. V dropped 5 bases and J dropped 0 bases, with 8 bases sitting between them. The V gene's germline CDR1 is LNHDA and CDR2 SQIVND (reference sequence). The CDR3 extends over 15 amino acids. The CDR3 sequence is CASSQASSYNSPLHF. The CDR3 DNA sequence: TGTGCCAGTAGTCAAGCTAGCTCCTATAATTCACCCCTCCACTTT.

This clone showed up just a few times. The chain links TRBV4-2 to TRBJ2-5; D is unresolved. Trimming shortened V by 0 bases and J by 5 bases, and 10 bases separated the two germline ends. The CDR3 is 14 amino acids. Germline assignment: CDR1 LGHNA and CDR2 YNFKEQ. CDR3 sequence: CASSQERPVETQYF. The CDR3 DNA reads TGTGCCAGCAGCCAAGAGCGGCCGGTTGAGACCCAGTACTTC.

This chain uses TRBV9 with TRBJ2-5; 12 bases are a match to TRBD1. There are 15 residues in the CDR3. V was clipped by 3 bases and J by 4 bases; unmatched bases: 4. Per the germline V gene, CDR1 is SGDLS and CDR2 is YYNGEE. The CDR3 region has the DNA TGTGCCAGCAGCGGGGGACAGGGGGCAGGAGAGACCCAGTACTTC. The encoded protein is CASSGGQGAGETQYF.

This clone occurred a few times. The J gene is TRBJ2-5, the V gene TRBV4-2; D is possibly TRBD1 (5 bases). The CDR3 is made up of 14 amino acids. Trimming left V 1 base short and J 7 bases short, with 13 bases between. The germline V gene encodes CDR1 LGHNA and CDR2 YNFKEQ. The CDR3 region is CASSQAVQGGTQYF. In DNA, the CDR3 is TGTGCCAGCAGCCAAGCCGTCCAGGGTGGGACCCAGTACTTC.

J is TRBJ2-1 and V is TRBV5-4; the match to TRBD2 covers 9 bases. The CDR3 is made up of 15 amino acids. V gave up 4 bases and J gave up 5 bases; unmatched junction bases: 7. Per germline, CDR1 SGHNT and CDR2 YYREEE (reference sequence). CDR3 protein: CASSVLAGEHNEQFF. CDR3 DNA: TGTGCCAGCAGCGTCTTAGCGGGAGAACACAATGAGCAGTTCTTC. The full variable domain, completed using reference TRBV5-4 and TRBJ2-1, is ETGVTQSPTHLIKTRGQQVTLRCSSQSGHNTVSWYQQALGQGPQFIFQYYREEENGRGNFPPRFSGLQFPNYSSELNVNALELDDSALYLCASSVLAGEHNEQFFGPGTRLTVL.

This clone was seen a few times. The chain is built from TRBV9 and TRBJ2-5; D is perhaps TRBD2 (6 bases). The V end lost 3 bases, the J end lost 2 bases, and 11 bases lay between the germline ends. This CDR3 comprises 14 residues. The V gene's germline CDR1 is SGDLS and CDR2 YYNGEE. Here the CDR3 reads CASSDRDSQETQYF. DNA for the CDR3: TGTGCCAGCAGCGATCGGGACTCGCAAGAGACCCAGTACTTC.